This TCR beta chain was sequenced for a study of blood T cell repertoires in COVID-19. The wider study: Sites in the United States, Italy and Spain provided acute and convalescent COVID-19 samples. T cells, B-cell-depleted T cells, or PBMCs provided the cDNA or gDNA that served as material.

Measured with immunoSEQ multiplex PCR; TCRdb has only the in-frame clones, and not every one. The table has roughly 350,000 clones, about 87% seen once. Germline V lookup: CDR1 SGHTA, CDR2 FQGTGA. V gave up 5 bases and J gave up 1 base; unmatched junction bases: 6. The length of the CDR3 is 16 residues. The V call is TRBV7-3, the J call TRBJ2-2; TRBD1 agrees at 8 bases. The clonotype comes from a woman aged 25 to 45 with COVID-19, enrolled during active disease. The specimen sequenced was peripheral blood. CDR3 region: CASSPWGTGNTGELFF. Written as DNA, the CDR3 is TGTGCCAGCAGCCCCTGGGGGACAGGGAACACCGGGGAGCTGTTTTTT.